One sample yielded the 9 T cell receptor beta chains listed below, sequenced in a study of shared clonotypes between healthy human individuals. Clones were read by immunoSEQ multiplex PCR, and TCRdb kept only the in-frame ones, dropping some. The table lists 760,000 or so clones, about 96% of them singletons. Selected positively for CCR7 and CD45RO-negative, naive CD8 cells excluded terminally differentiated effector memory CD45RA+ cells. The sample comprised naive CD8+ T cells sorted from blood. These receptors came from a man younger than 40 in good health.

In its sample, this clone was seen once. The chain couples TRBV7-9 to TRBJ2-7; D is possibly TRBD1 (6 bases). The CDR3 has 15 amino acids. V lost 3 bases to trimming and J lost 0 bases, with 12 bases between them. Germline CDR1 reads SEHNR; CDR2 reads FQNEAQ (reference sequence). The CDR3 DNA reads TGTGCCAGCAGCTTCAACCCGGGACACTCCTACGAGCAGTACTTC. This sequence encodes CASSFNPGHSYEQYF.

The V call is TRBV27, the J call TRBJ1-5; unclear D gene. The CDR3 is 12 residues long. Trimming cost V 6 bases and J 6 bases, with 9 bases left between them. Germline V gene data show CDR1 as MNHEY and CDR2 as SMNVEV (reference sequence). The CDR3 here is CASRKGAQPQHF. Here the CDR3 DNA reads TGTGCCAGCAGGAAGGGTGCTCAGCCCCAGCATTTT.

CDR3 DNA: TGTGCCAGCAGCCCCCAAGGGCTTAGCACCGGGGAGCTGTTTTTT. Translating it yields CASSPQGLSTGELFF. V is TRBV7-9 and J is TRBJ2-2; no clear D. CDR3 length equals 15 residues. Germline assignment: CDR1 SEHNR and CDR2 FQNEAQ (reference sequence). The V end was cut by 5 bases, the J end by 4 bases, with 14 bases between.

The chain carries TRBV5-5 and TRBJ2-7; D might be TRBD1 (5 bases). Germline V gene data show CDR1 as SGHKS and CDR2 as YYEKEE (reference sequence). The CDR3 is 16 residues long. Trimming cost V 1 base and J 5 bases, with 19 bases left between them. This CDR3 is CASSLYAGQTLHEQYF. CDR3 nucleotides: TGTGCCAGCAGCTTGTATGCAGGACAAACCCTCCACGAGCAGTACTTC.

The genes are TRBV19 and TRBJ1-2; D is unresolved. CDR1 is LNHDA, CDR2 SQIVND, per germline (reference sequence). V gave up 3 bases and J gave up 3 bases, with 14 bases separating them. CDR3 size: 15 residues. The CDR3 region is CASSINGRVHYGYTF. DNA for the CDR3: TGTGCCAGTAGTATTAATGGAAGGGTTCACTATGGCTACACCTTC.

The gene calls are TRBV2 and TRBJ1-2; D is possibly TRBD1 (6 bases). This CDR3 is 11 amino acids long. With 4 bases removed from V and 14 bases from J, the gap between germline ends came to 14 bases. CDR1 and CDR2 from the germline V gene are SNHLY and FYNNEI. CDR3 region: CASSVGGWRTF. The CDR3 DNA follows: TGTGCCAGCAGTGTAGGGGGATGGAGGACCTTC.

The V and J genes are TRBV27 and TRBJ2-2; D remains unclear. Germline V gene lookup returns CDR1 MNHEY and CDR2 SMNVEV (reference sequence). Trimming removed 4 bases from V and 3 bases from J, with 9 bases in between. The CDR3 extends over 14 amino acids. In DNA, the CDR3 is TGTGCCAGCAGTTCCGAGATTTACACCGGGGAGCTGTTTTTT. It yields the protein CASSSEIYTGELFF.

The chain recombines TRBV29-1 with TRBJ2-2; D unresolved. In germline, CDR1 is SQVTM, CDR2 ANQGSEA. Trimming took off 8 bases at V and 1 base at J, with 11 bases between the two ends. The CDR3 has 13 residues. The chain's CDR3 is CSIHSWNTGELFF. CDR3 in DNA: TGCAGCATTCACAGCTGGAACACCGGGGAGCTGTTTTTT.

As concerns this clone: The sample has other DNA sequences that encode this CDR3 too. The chain employs TRBV18 and TRBJ2-3; D remains unclear. Germline-derived CDR1 and CDR2 are KGHSH and LQKENI. V was shortened by 2 bases and J by 2 bases, with 8 bases between the two germline ends. CDR3 length equals 14 residues. CDR3: CASSPGGPTDTQYF. CDR3 DNA sequence: TGTGCCAGCTCACCAGGTGGGCCCACAGATACGCAGTATTTT.